The clone carrying this T cell receptor (beta chain) came up a few times. Amplification targeted TCR beta CDR3 regions from RNA transcripts. The study used the HTBI primer set for a first-round RT-PCR of the TCR CDR3. In TCRdb, the multiplex PCR reads were re-called with MiXCR into one record per CDR3 protein. The table includes 650,000 to 750,000 distinct CDR3 sequences, 11% to 15% detected once. CDR3 length: 11 residues. The germline gives CDR1 SGDLS, CDR2 YYNGEE. The V end was cut by 3 bases, the J end by 8 bases, with 8 bases between. This record comes from a study of T cells in Graves' hyperthyroidism and ophthalmopathy.

The sequence derives from a woman between 18 and 29 years old with Graves' hyperthyroidism. The sequenced sample consisted of blood. The V and J genes are TRBV9 and TRBJ1-2, with a possible D match to TRBD1 (6 bases). CDR3: CASSGDTGYTF. In DNA, the CDR3 is TGTGCCAGCAGCGGGGACACGGGCTACACCTTC.